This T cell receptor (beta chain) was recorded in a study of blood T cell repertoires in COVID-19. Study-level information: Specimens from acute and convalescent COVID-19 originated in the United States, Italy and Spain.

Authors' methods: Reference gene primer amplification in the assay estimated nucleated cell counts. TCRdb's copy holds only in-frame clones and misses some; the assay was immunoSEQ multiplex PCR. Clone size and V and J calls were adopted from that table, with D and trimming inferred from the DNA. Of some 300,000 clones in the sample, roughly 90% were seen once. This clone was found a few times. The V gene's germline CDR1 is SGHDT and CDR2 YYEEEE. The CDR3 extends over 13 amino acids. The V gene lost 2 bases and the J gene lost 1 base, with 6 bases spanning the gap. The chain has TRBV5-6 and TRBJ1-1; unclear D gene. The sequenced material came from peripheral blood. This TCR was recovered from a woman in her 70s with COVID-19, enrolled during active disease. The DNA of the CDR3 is TGTGCCAGCAGCTTTAATCCGAACACTGAAGCTTTCTTT. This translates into CASSFNPNTEAFF.